There are many counts of the clone carrying this T cell receptor (beta chain). The data were taken from a study of low-dose radiotherapy and immunotherapy resistance in tumors. For the study at large: For Cohort 1, fractions of 0.5 Gy were given every 2 weeks, reaching 6.5 Gy overall.

V was pared by 5 bases and J by 5 bases, with 6 bases of the junction left unmatched. Germline V lookup: CDR1 MNHEY, CDR2 SVGAGI. The CDR3 consists of 14 residues. Described time point: before trial treatment. Using a constant-region primer together with a V-primer adapter, TCRs were subjected to roughly 18 PCR cycles of amplification. TCRdb redid the calling of the reads with MiXCR, one entry per CDR3 protein. The data hold approximately 47,000 distinct CDR3 sequences, with 10% to 15% observed a single time. The chain has TRBV6-5 and TRBJ1-5, with 7 positions matching TRBD1. This material consisted of PBMCs, taken before treatment. The sequence came from a female donor with ovarian cancer. CDR3 residues: CASSQGGADQPQHF. In DNA form, the CDR3 reads TGTGCCAGCAGTCAGGGGGGTGCGGATCAGCCCCAGCATTTT.